This T cell receptor (beta chain) was obtained from a study of T cell repertoires in cytomegalovirus infection. Overall study context: Well-studied HLA-B-restricted CMV epitopes were used in the study alongside recently identified HLA-C-restricted ones.

Study outcomes and limitations: In two of eight donors, the top clonotype was HLA-C-restricted CMV-specific.

With regard to this clonotype: What it binds is unknown.

TCRdb reprocessed the reads via MiXCR and lists one record per CDR3 protein. The sample lists hundreds of thousands of distinct CDR3 sequences, roughly 33% seen once, with 18% in the top ten. The CDR3 is 15 amino acids. Germline lookup yields CDR1 SNHLY and CDR2 FYNNEI. V was cut by 7 bases and J by 9 bases, with 21 bases left in between. The specimen was cultured PBMCs, collected from culture after CMV antigen stimulation. The TCR originated in a human donor in good health (CMV status not recorded). Some clones in this sample may be carry-over from other donors' samples. The V and J genes are TRBV2 and TRBJ1-4; D is perhaps TRBD1 (6 bases). This CDR3 is CASNDRPGALKKLFF. Here the CDR3 DNA reads TGTGCCAGCAACGACCGGCCAGGGGCGTTGAAAAAACTGTTTTTT.